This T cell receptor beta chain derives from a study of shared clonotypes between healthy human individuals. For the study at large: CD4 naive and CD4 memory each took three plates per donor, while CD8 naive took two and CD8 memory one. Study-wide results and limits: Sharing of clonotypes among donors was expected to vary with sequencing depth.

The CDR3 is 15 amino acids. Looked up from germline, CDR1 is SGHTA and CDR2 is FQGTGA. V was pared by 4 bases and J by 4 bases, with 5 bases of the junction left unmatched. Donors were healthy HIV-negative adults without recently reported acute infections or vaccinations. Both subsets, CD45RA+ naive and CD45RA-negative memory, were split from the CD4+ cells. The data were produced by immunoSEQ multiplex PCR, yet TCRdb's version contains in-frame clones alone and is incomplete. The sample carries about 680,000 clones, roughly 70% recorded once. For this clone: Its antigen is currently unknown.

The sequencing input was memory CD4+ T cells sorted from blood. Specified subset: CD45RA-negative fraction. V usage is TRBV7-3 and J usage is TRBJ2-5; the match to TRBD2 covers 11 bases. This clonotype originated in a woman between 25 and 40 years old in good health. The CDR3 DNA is TGTGCCAGCAGCTCCCTAGCGGGAGGAGGAGAGACCCAGTACTTC. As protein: CASSSLAGGGETQYF.